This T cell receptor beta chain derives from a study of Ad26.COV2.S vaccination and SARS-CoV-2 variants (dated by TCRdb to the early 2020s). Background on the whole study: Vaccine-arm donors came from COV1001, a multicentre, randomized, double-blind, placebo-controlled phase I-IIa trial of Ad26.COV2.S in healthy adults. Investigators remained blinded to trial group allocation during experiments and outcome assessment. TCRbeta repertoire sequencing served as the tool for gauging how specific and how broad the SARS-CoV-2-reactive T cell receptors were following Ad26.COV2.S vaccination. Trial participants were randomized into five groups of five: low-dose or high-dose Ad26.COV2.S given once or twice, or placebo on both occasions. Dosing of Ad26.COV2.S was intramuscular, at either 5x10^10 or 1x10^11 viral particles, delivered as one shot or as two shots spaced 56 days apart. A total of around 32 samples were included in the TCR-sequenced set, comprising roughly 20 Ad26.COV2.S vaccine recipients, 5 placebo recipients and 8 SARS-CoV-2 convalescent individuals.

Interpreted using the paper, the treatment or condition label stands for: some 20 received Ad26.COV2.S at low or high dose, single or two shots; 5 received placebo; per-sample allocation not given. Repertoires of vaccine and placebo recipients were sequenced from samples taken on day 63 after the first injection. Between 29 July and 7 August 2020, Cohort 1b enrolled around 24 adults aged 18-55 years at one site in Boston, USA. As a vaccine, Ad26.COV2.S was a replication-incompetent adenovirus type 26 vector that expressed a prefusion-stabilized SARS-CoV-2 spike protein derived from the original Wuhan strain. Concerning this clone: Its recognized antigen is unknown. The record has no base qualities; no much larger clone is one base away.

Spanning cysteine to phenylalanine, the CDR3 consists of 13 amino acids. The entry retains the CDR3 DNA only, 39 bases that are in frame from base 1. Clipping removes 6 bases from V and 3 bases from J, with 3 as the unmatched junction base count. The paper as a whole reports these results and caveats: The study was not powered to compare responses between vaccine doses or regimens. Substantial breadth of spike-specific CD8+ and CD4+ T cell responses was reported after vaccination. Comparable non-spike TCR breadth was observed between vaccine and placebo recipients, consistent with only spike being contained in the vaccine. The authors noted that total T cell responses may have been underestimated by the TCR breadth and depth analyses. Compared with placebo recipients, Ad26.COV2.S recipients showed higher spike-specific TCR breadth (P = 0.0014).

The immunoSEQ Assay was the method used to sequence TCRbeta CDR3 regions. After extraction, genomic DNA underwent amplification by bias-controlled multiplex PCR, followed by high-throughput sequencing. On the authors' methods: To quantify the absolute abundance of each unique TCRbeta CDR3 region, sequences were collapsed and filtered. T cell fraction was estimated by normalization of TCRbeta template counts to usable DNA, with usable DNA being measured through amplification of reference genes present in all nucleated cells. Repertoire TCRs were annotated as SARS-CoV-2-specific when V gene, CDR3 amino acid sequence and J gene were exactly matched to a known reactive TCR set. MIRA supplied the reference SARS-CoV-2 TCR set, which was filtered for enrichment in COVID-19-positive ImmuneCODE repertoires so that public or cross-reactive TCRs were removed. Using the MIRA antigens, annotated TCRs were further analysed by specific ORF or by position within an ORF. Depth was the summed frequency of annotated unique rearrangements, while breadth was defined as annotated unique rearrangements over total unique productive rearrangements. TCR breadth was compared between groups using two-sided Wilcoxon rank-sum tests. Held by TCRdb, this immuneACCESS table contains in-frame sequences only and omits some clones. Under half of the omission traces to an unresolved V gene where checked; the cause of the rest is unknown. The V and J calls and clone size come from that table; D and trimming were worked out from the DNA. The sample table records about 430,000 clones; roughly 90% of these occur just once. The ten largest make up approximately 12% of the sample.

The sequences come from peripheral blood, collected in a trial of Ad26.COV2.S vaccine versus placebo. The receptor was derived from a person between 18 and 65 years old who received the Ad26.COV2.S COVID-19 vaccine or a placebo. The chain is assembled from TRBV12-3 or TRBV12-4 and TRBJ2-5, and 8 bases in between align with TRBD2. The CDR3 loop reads CASRQAGEETQYF. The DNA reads TGTGCCAGCAGGCAAGCGGGAGAAGAGACCCAGTACTTC.